These 2 T cell receptor beta chains originate from one sample sequenced in a study of T cell responses to AZD1222 COVID-19 vaccine. The assay was immunoSEQ multiplex PCR, and TCRdb's table has in-frame clones only and misses some. This sample has approximately 150,000 clones, with less than 95% found just once. Sequences were derived from peripheral blood, sampled 28 days after the second AZD1222 dose. Every receptor here comes from an adult who received the AZD1222 COVID-19 vaccine.

V gene TRBV24-1 combines with J gene TRBJ1-4, with 9 bases fitting TRBD1. V lost 5 bases and J lost 6; bases outside the gene matches: 6. CDR1 KGHDR and CDR2 SFDVKD come from the germline V gene. The CDR3 length is 15 residues. Here the CDR3 reads CATSGAGQGHEKLFF. The DNA of the CDR3 is TGTGCCACCAGTGGGGCGGGACAGGGTCATGAAAAACTGTTTTTT.

Here the CDR3 reads CASSLGLAGVTDTQYF. The CDR3 nucleotides read TGTGCCAGCAGCTTGGGACTAGCGGGGGTCACAGATACGCAGTATTTT. This chain uses TRBV5-5 with TRBJ2-3, with 12 positions matching TRBD2. J gave up 2 bases and V 0 bases, and 1 base lay outside the gene matches. This CDR3 comprises 16 residues. From germline, CDR1 is SGHKS and CDR2 YYEKEE (reference sequence).